Below are 27 T cell receptor beta chains sequenced from a single sample in a study of vaccination effects on CD4 cells after COVID-19. Using viral peptide pools, the ViraFEST assay grew out antigen-specific CD4+ T cells prior to sequencing. After more than 9 days in culture, the CD4+ T cells were isolated. A PCR test confirmed that the person had SARS-CoV-2 infection between March and December 2020. Assay: immunoSEQ multiplex PCR; the TCRdb copy retains only in-frame clones and omits some. The sample lists under 70,000 clones, around 80% occurring once. No antigens are known for them. The source material was CD4+ T cells from PBMCs cultured with HIV peptides, sampled before COVID-19 vaccination. Sample subset: HIV-1 Nef peptide pool negative control/reference culture. These receptors were taken from a human donor who had a prior SARS-CoV-2 infection.

The chain combines TRBV18 with TRBJ1-2; D is possibly TRBD1 (6 bases). This CDR3 is 17 amino acids long. Per germline, CDR1 KGHSH and CDR2 LQKENI. With 2 bases removed from V and 0 bases from J, the gap between germline ends came to 16 bases. CDR3 nucleotides: TGTGCCAGCTCACCAGCTAGGGGGGGTCGGACTAACTATGGCTACACCTTC. It is translated as CASSPARGGRTNYGYTF.

This clone was detected a few times. The chain couples TRBV18 to TRBJ1-6; D is undetermined. Trimming took 3 bases from V and 5 from J, leaving 8 bases between them. Germline-derived CDR1 and CDR2 are KGHSH and LQKENI. The CDR3 runs 14 residues. The chain's CDR3 is CASSPIRDNSPLHF. In DNA, the CDR3 is TGTGCCAGCTCACCGATCCGAGATAATTCACCCCTCCACTTT.

The chain combines TRBV20-1 with TRBJ1-1; D ambiguous. Looked up from germline, CDR1 is DFQATT and CDR2 is SNEGSKA (reference sequence). CDR3 length: 13 amino acids. V was pared by 3 bases and J by 2 bases, with 10 bases between. Here the CDR3 reads CSASLQANTEAFF. CDR3 DNA sequence: TGCAGTGCTAGTCTTCAGGCTAACACTGAAGCTTTCTTT.

This chain uses TRBV11-3 with TRBJ1-6, with 8 bases that match TRBD1. CDR3 length: 15 residues. Germline V gives CDR1 SGHNT, CDR2 YENEEA. J lost 9 bases, V lost 4 bases, and 8 bases had no gene match. Written as DNA, the CDR3 is TGTGCCAGCAGCTCACAAGACAGGGGTAGTTCACCCCTCCACTTT. Amino acids: CASSSQDRGSSPLHF.

This sequence joins TRBV19 and TRBJ1-5; perhaps TRBD1 as D (6 bases). The CDR3 runs 16 residues. Trimming pared 1 base from V and 6 bases from J, leaving 16 bases between. Germline loops: CDR1 LNHDA, CDR2 SQIVND (reference sequence). The CDR3 nucleotides are TGTGCCAGTAGTATAGCGACAGGAGTACCCAGTCAGCCCCAGCATTTT. Amino acid sequence: CASSIATGVPSQPQHF.

The chain couples TRBV5-1 to TRBJ2-7; D possibly corresponds to TRBD2 (6 bases). Per the germline V gene, CDR1 is SGHRS and CDR2 is YFSETQ. There are 14 residues in the CDR3. V lost 6 bases to trimming and J lost 2 bases, with 15 bases between them. CDR3 nucleotides: TGCGCCAGCAAACGACTAGGCGACCCCTACGAGCAGTACTTC. Translating it yields CASKRLGDPYEQYF.

This clone was recorded a few times. The identical CDR3 is also encoded by other nucleotide sequences in the sample. This chain joins TRBV6-5 and TRBJ1-2, with 11 bases aligning to TRBD1. This CDR3 has 16 amino acids. Germline assignment: CDR1 MNHEY and CDR2 SVGAGI. J was trimmed by 5 bases and V by 2 bases; bases with no gene match: 7. CDR3: CASSYLRTGGSYGYTF. CDR3 DNA: TGTGCCAGCAGTTACCTTAGGACAGGGGGCAGTTATGGCTACACCTTC.

CDR3 sequence reads: CASRRGTSGGAFREQYF. The CDR3, as DNA: TGCGCCAGCAGACGCGGGACTAGCGGGGGGGCCTTTCGTGAGCAGTACTTC. The V call is TRBV5-1, the J call TRBJ2-7; 16 bases match TRBD2. This CDR3 has 17 amino acids. CDR1 SGHRS and CDR2 YFSETQ come from the germline V gene. J lost 7 bases, V lost 5 bases, and 12 bases had no gene match.

The J gene is TRBJ1-1, the V gene TRBV2; D gene unclear. Trimming pared 4 bases from V and 0 bases from J, leaving 12 bases between. This CDR3 comprises 15 residues. Germline CDR1 reads SNHLY; CDR2 reads FYNNEI. CDR3 bases: TGTGCCAGCAGTGTCGACGGTATTATGAACACTGAAGCTTTCTTT. Amino acids: CASSVDGIMNTEAFF. The whole variable domain, remainder taken from reference TRBV2 and TRBJ1-1, is EPEVTQTPSHQVTQMGQEVILRCVPISNHLYFYWYRQILGQKVEFLVSFYNNEISEKSEIFDDQFSVERPDGSNFTLKIRSTKLEDSAMYFCASSVDGIMNTEAFFGQGTRLTVV.

The rearrangement joins TRBV3-1 (or the pseudogene TRBV3-2) to TRBJ1-1, with no clear D. CDR1 and CDR2 from the germline V gene are LGHDT and YNNKEL (reference sequence). V was shortened by 3 bases and J by 4 bases, with 12 bases between the two germline ends. The CDR3 is 14 residues long. The CDR3 coding sequence is TGTGCCAGCAGCCAGGCGGCGTTAACCACTGAAGCTTTCTTT. Translation: CASSQAALTTEAFF.

The gene calls are TRBV7-2 and TRBJ2-5; D is unclear. The germline CDR1 and CDR2 sequences are SGHTA and FQGNSA. The CDR3 runs to 12 residues. Trimming left V 5 bases short and J 5 bases short, with 9 bases between. DNA of the CDR3: TGTGCCAGCAGCACAGAGGTGGAGACCCAGTACTTC. This sequence encodes CASSTEVETQYF.

The rearrangement uses TRBV29-1 and TRBJ2-7; D possibly corresponds to TRBD1 (6 bases). Germline V gene lookup returns CDR1 SQVTM and CDR2 ANQGSEA. V was trimmed by 4 bases and J by 5 bases, leaving 9 bases between them. The CDR3 totals 11 residues. The CDR3 protein is CSVGYRDEQYF. The DNA for the CDR3 is TGCAGCGTTGGGTACAGGGACGAGCAGTACTTC.

The chain recombines TRBV11-3 with TRBJ1-1; possible D gene TRBD1, 5 bases. CDR1 is SGHNT and CDR2 is YENEEA in the germline V gene. The V end lost 3 bases, the J end lost 3 bases, and 11 bases lay between the germline ends. The CDR3 is 14 amino acids. In DNA form, the CDR3 reads TGTGCCAGCAGCTTCGACAGTAAATACACTGAAGCTTTCTTT. Amino acid sequence: CASSFDSKYTEAFF.

This rearrangement joins TRBV5-5 to TRBJ2-1, with 14 nucleotides matching TRBD2. CDR1 is SGHKS, CDR2 YYEKEE, per germline (reference sequence). CDR3 length equals 18 residues. The V gene end was trimmed by 3 bases and the J gene end by 9 bases; junction bases not matched to a gene: 14. The CDR3 nucleotides read TGTGCCAGCAGCTACCGCCGGACTAGCGGGAGGAGTATCGGTGAGCAGTTCTTC. Translated: CASSYRRTSGRSIGEQFF.

This clone appeared a few times. The chain has TRBV7-2 and TRBJ2-1; D not resolved. CDR1 and CDR2 (germline): SGHTA, FQGNSA. This CDR3 contains 13 residues. V was pared by 4 bases and J by 9 bases, with 13 bases between. Here the CDR3 reads CASSSVWRAEQFF. CDR3 bases: TGTGCCAGCAGCTCGGTCTGGCGAGCTGAGCAGTTCTTC. Complete variable domain (other parts from reference TRBV7-2 and TRBJ2-1): GAGVSQSPSNKVTEKGKDVELRCDPISGHTALYWYRQSLGQGLEFLIYFQGNSAPDKSGLPSDRFSAERTGGSVSTLTIQRTQQEDSAVYLCASSSVWRAEQFFGPGTRLTVL.

This clone was seen only a few times. The CDR3 protein is CASSVGVAGNTIYF. The CDR3 region has the DNA TGTGCCAGCAGCGTAGGGGTTGCTGGAAACACCATATATTTT. The chain has TRBV5-6 and TRBJ1-3; possible D gene TRBD1, 5 bases. Trimming pared 4 bases from V and 2 bases from J, leaving 10 bases between. Germline V lookup: CDR1 SGHDT, CDR2 YYEEEE. The CDR3 covers 14 residues.

The genes are TRBV24-1 and TRBJ2-5; 9 positions match TRBD1. V dropped 3 bases and J dropped 5; count of bases not matched to a gene: 9. The CDR3 spans 16 residues. Germline assignment: CDR1 KGHDR and CDR2 SFDVKD. The CDR3 sequence: CATSDPGQGRGETQYF. CDR3 nucleotides: TGTGCCACCAGTGATCCGGGACAGGGCCGGGGCGAGACCCAGTACTTC.

The chain employs TRBV19 and TRBJ1-2; a weak D match, TRBD1 (5 bases). Trimming removed 3 bases from V and 4 bases from J, with 24 bases in between. The CDR3 runs 18 residues. Germline V gene sequence: CDR1 LNHDA, CDR2 SQIVND (reference sequence). CDR3 protein: CASSMSPREVGFGYGYTF. CDR3 in DNA: TGTGCCAGTAGTATGAGCCCCAGGGAAGTAGGGTTCGGCTATGGCTACACCTTC.

This clone was recorded once. The chain carries TRBV5-1 and TRBJ2-7, with TRBD2 as a possible D gene (5 bases). V dropped 0 bases and J dropped 0 bases, with 10 bases sitting between them. The germline V gene has CDR1 SGHRS and CDR2 YFSETQ. The CDR3 covers 15 residues. In DNA form, the CDR3 reads TGCGCCAGCAGCTTGGAACCGGGGATCTCCTACGAGCAGTACTTC. It translates to CASSLEPGISYEQYF.

This clone was counted a single time. This sequence joins TRBV7-9 and TRBJ2-2; 7 bases agree with TRBD2. The J segment lost 3 bases and the V segment lost 5 bases, leaving 9 bases of the junction unmatched. The CDR3 totals 16 residues. Germline CDR1 is SEHNR and CDR2 is FQNEAQ (reference sequence). The CDR3, as DNA: TGTGCCAGCAGCGTCGGGGGGACTGTTGACACCGGGGAGCTGTTTTTT. Translation gives CASSVGGTVDTGELFF.

This clone has only one observation. The rearrangement links TRBV2 to TRBJ2-3, with 7 bases lining up with TRBD2. This CDR3 spans 15 amino acids. Looked up from germline, CDR1 is SNHLY and CDR2 is FYNNEI. The V and J ends lost 4 bases and 8 bases, in that order; junction bases with no gene match: 12. The CDR3 sequence: CASSAASGFRGTQYF. In DNA form, the CDR3 reads TGTGCCAGCAGTGCCGCTAGCGGCTTTAGGGGTACGCAGTATTTT. The entire variable domain, with the rest obtained from reference TRBV2 and TRBJ2-3, is as follows: EPEVTQTPSHQVTQMGQEVILRCVPISNHLYFYWYRQILGQKVEFLVSFYNNEISEKSEIFDDQFSVERPDGSNFTLKIRSTKLEDSAMYFCASSAASGFRGTQYFGPGTRLTVL.

The chain carries TRBV3-1 (or the pseudogene TRBV3-2) and TRBJ2-7, with 7 bases matching TRBD2. J was trimmed by 2 bases and V by 4 bases; bases with no gene match: 8. CDR1 and CDR2 (germline): LGHDT, YNNKEL (reference sequence). This CDR3 has 15 residues. The CDR3 is CASSRPGLNPYEQYF. The DNA for the CDR3 is TGTGCCAGCAGCCGACCGGGACTAAACCCCTACGAGCAGTACTTC.

The chain carries TRBV28 and TRBJ1-5; tentative D call: TRBD1 (6 bases). The length of the CDR3 is 16 residues. Germline V lookup: CDR1 MDHEN, CDR2 SYDVKM. V gave up 2 bases and J gave up 2 bases, with 13 bases separating them. Here the CDR3 reads CASSLGGAPGNQPQHF. The CDR3 nucleotides read TGTGCCAGCAGTTTAGGGGGGGCCCCGGGCAATCAGCCCCAGCATTTT.

This clone was found a few times. V is TRBV19 and J is TRBJ1-6; the D gene is possibly TRBD1 (5 bases). The germline V gene has CDR1 LNHDA and CDR2 SQIVND (reference sequence). The CDR3 is made up of 13 amino acids. V was shortened by 3 bases and J by 10 bases, with 10 bases between the two germline ends. The CDR3 region is CASSIGGRSPLHF. CDR3 nucleotide sequence: TGTGCCAGTAGTATCGGGGGGAGATCACCCCTCCACTTT. Drawing the rest from reference TRBV19 and TRBJ1-6, the complete variable domain is DGGITQSPKYLFRKEGQNVTLSCEQNLNHDAMYWYRQDPGQGLRLIYYSQIVNDFQKGDIAEGYSVSREKKESFPLTVTSAQKNPTAFYLCASSIGGRSPLHFGNGTRLTVT.

J is TRBJ2-5 and V is TRBV5-4; perhaps TRBD1 as D (7 bases). This CDR3 has 14 residues. Germline V gene lookup returns CDR1 SGHNT and CDR2 YYREEE (reference sequence). V lost 2 bases, J lost 2 bases, and 10 bases lay in between. The CDR3 protein is CASSFRGAQETQYF. The CDR3 DNA sequence: TGTGCCAGCAGCTTCAGGGGGGCACAAGAGACCCAGTACTTC.

This clone was found once. This rearrangement joins TRBV5-1 to TRBJ2-7; D remains unclear. There are 14 residues in the CDR3. Trimming took 3 bases from V and 6 from J, leaving 16 bases between them. From germline, CDR1 is SGHRS and CDR2 YFSETQ. Here the CDR3 reads CASSSQPSSGEQYF. CDR3 DNA: TGCGCCAGCAGCTCTCAACCGAGCTCCGGCGAGCAGTACTTC.

The chain is built from TRBV27 and TRBJ2-3; D is ambiguous. The CDR3 is 14 amino acids. V lost 2 bases and J lost 7, with 13 bases in between. CDR1 is MNHEY and CDR2 is SMNVEV in the germline V gene (reference sequence). CDR3 sequence (DNA): TGTGCCAGCAGTTTAGGGGTCAACTTAAATACGCAGTATTTT. It translates to CASSLGVNLNTQYF.